These 27 T cell receptor beta chains were sequenced from one sample in a study of read filtering for tumor transcriptome and immune sequencing. Molecular barcoded adaptors covering alpha/delta and beta/gamma chains were used on approximately 400 ng RNA. Using its own MiXCR run on the reads, TCRdb lists one record per CDR3 protein. In the table there are about 60,000 distinct CDR3 sequences, around 13% of which are singletons. Sequenced input: a population of CD138-negative cells sorted from bone marrow. These receptors were collected from a donor over 35 with multiple myeloma.

This clonotype has only a few counts. The V and J genes are TRBV21-1 and TRBJ2-1; TRBD1, the D gene given by the table, was not confirmed from the DNA. TRBV21-1 is classified as a pseudogene. This CDR3 is 13 amino acids long. The CDR3 nucleotides read TGTGCCATCATCCGGGCTCCCTACAATAAGCAGTTCTTC. Protein sequence: CAIIRAPYNKQFF.

This clonotype occurred many times. The chain combines TRBV6-2 or TRBV6-3 with TRBJ1-2; 8 bases line up with TRBD1. Germline trimming cut 8 bases from V and 8 bases from J; bases unmatched to any gene: 10. This CDR3 is 13 amino acids long. Germline V lookup: CDR1 MNHEY, CDR2 SVGEGT. CDR3 DNA sequence: TGTGCCAGCGCGGACAGGGACAGTAGCGGCTACACCTTC. Its translation: CASADRDSSGYTF.

This clonotype was seen at least ten times. The V gene is TRBV7-2, the J gene TRBJ2-2; TRBD1 agrees at 7 bases. The V gene's germline CDR1 is SGHTA and CDR2 FQGNSA. The length of the CDR3 is 15 residues. After removal of 5 bases from V and 0 bases from J, the junction contained 3 bases not matched to a gene. The chain's CDR3 is CASSRDRANTGELFF. Written as DNA, the CDR3 is TGTGCCAGCAGCCGCGACAGGGCGAACACCGGGGAGCTGTTTTTT.

This clonotype was recorded many times. The chain uses TRBV4-1 and TRBJ1-1, with D perhaps TRBD1 (5 bases). The V end was cut by 4 bases, the J end by 1 base, with 22 bases between. This CDR3 has 18 residues. Germline V gene sequence: CDR1 MGHRA, CDR2 YSYEKL. The CDR3 DNA sequence: TGCGCCAGCAGCCTCCGAGGCTGGACAAGGGAACAGAACACTGAAGCTTTCTTT. Protein sequence: CASSLRGWTREQNTEAFF.

V usage is TRBV4-2 and J usage is TRBJ1-5; TRBD1 matches at 9 bases. Germline V gives CDR1 LGHNA, CDR2 YNFKEQ. The CDR3 consists of 16 residues. The V segment lost 6 bases and the J segment 3 bases; nucleotides outside the gene matches: 9. CDR3 bases: TGTGCCAGCAGACGGACGGGACAGGGAGACAATCAGCCCCAGCATTTT. This codes for CASRRTGQGDNQPQHF.

The sample holds many counts of this clonotype. This chain connects TRBV5-1 to TRBJ1-2; possibly TRBD1 for D (6 bases). Trimming took 4 bases from V and 6 from J, leaving 19 bases between them. This CDR3 has 15 residues. Germline-derived CDR1 and CDR2 are SGHRS and YFSETQ. The CDR3 nucleotides are TGCGCCAGCAGCCCCAATACCCGGTCAGGGGATGGCTACACCTTC. Protein sequence: CASSPNTRSGDGYTF.

This clonotype has at least ten counts. J is TRBJ2-2 and V is TRBV27; 7 nucleotides agree with TRBD2. The CDR3 runs to 17 residues. Germline V gene lookup returns CDR1 MNHEY and CDR2 SMNVEV (reference sequence). V gave up 6 bases and J gave up 1 base; unmatched junction bases: 11. This CDR3 is CASREVPTSLNTGELFF. CDR3 nucleotide sequence: TGTGCCAGCAGGGAAGTGCCGACTAGCCTGAACACCGGGGAGCTGTTTTTT.

This clonotype was detected many times. The chain has TRBV12-3 or TRBV12-4 and TRBJ1-6, with 7 bases that match TRBD1. This CDR3 is 16 amino acids long. Trimming removed 4 bases from V and 5 bases from J; junction bases left unmatched: 8. CDR3: CASSWRGPPNNSPLHF. CDR3 DNA: TGTGCCAGCAGTTGGAGGGGGCCCCCTAATAATTCACCCCTCCACTTT.

This clonotype has more than one count but fewer than ten. This may stem from a read error, because a much larger clone lies one nucleotide away. CDR3 sequence (DNA): TGTGCCAGCAGTTACGGCCTAGCCCGGAGTGAGCAGCTCTTC. This encodes CASSYGLARSEQLF. The genes are TRBV6-2 or TRBV6-3 and TRBJ2-1, with D tentatively TRBD2 (5 bases). This CDR3 has 14 residues. The germline V gene encodes CDR1 MNHEY and CDR2 SVGEGT.

This clonotype was found many times. The rearrangement joins TRBV2 to TRBJ2-1, with 9 bases lining up with TRBD2. The germline V gene encodes CDR1 SNHLY and CDR2 FYNNEI. The CDR3 runs 16 residues. J lost 7 bases, V lost 6 bases, and 13 bases had no gene match. The CDR3 nucleotides read TGTGCCAGCAGGGGGGGGATTAGCGGGAGTAGAAATGAGCAGTTCTTC. Residues: CASRGGISGSRNEQFF.

Remarks on this clonotype: A much larger clone is a single base away; this may be a read error. The gene calls are TRBV18 and TRBJ2-3; unclear D gene. CDR1 and CDR2 (germline): KGHSH, LQKENI. The CDR3 has 12 residues. CDR3 DNA: TGTGCCGGCTCACCTATCACAGATACGCAGTATTTT. It codes for CAGSPITDTQYF.

This clonotype was observed at least ten times. The genes are TRBV18 and TRBJ2-1; possible D gene TRBD2, 5 bases. Trimming shortened V by 0 bases and J by 10 bases, and 10 bases separated the two germline ends. Germline CDR1 and CDR2: KGHSH and LQKENI. This CDR3 has 13 amino acids. The CDR3 nucleotides read TGTGCCAGCTCACCACCGCTTTCGGGGGAGCAGTTCTTC. It translates to CASSPPLSGEQFF.

This clonotype was observed at least ten times. The chain carries TRBV3-1 and TRBJ1-1; possible D gene TRBD1, 5 bases. Germline V gene lookup returns CDR1 LGHDT and CDR2 YNNKEL (reference sequence). This CDR3 region has 14 residues. Trimming cost V 1 base and J 0 bases, with 6 bases left between them. The CDR3 DNA sequence: TGTGCCAGCAGCCAAGGGGGGGTGAACACTGAAGCTTTCTTT. Translated, it gives CASSQGGVNTEAFF.

This clonotype was observed at least ten times. V is TRBV6-6 and J is TRBJ2-2, with D uncertain. Germline loops: CDR1 MNHNY, CDR2 SVGAGI (reference sequence). The CDR3 sequence is 13 residues long. V lost 6 bases and J 2 bases, leaving 7 bases between the germline ends. CDR3 region: CASRGINTGELFF. The DNA of the CDR3 is TGTGCCAGCAGAGGGATTAACACCGGGGAGCTGTTTTTT.

The chain recombines TRBV2 with TRBJ2-3; 7 nucleotides agree with TRBD2. This CDR3 is 15 amino acids long. CDR1 and CDR2 from the germline V gene are SNHLY and FYNNEI. Trimming at V came to 2 bases and at J to 2 bases, leaving 4 bases not matched to a gene. The CDR3 sequence: CASSEWGGHTDTQYF. In DNA form, the CDR3 reads TGTGCCAGCAGTGAATGGGGGGGTCACACAGATACGCAGTATTTT.

This clonotype was detected ten times or more. This chain joins TRBV24-1 and TRBJ2-1; the D gene could be TRBD1 or TRBD2 (6 bases each). V shed 0 bases and J shed 6 bases, with 17 bases lying between them. CDR3 length: 17 residues. Germline CDR1 reads KGHDR; CDR2 reads SFDVKD. The CDR3 spells CATSDLLVAGHPNEQFF. As DNA, the CDR3 is TGTGCCACCAGTGATTTGCTAGTGGCGGGACACCCCAATGAGCAGTTCTTC.

The sample holds a few counts of this clonotype. The CDR3 protein is CASSTPGQPQHF. The CDR3 nucleotides are TGTGCCAGCAGTACACCCGGACAGCCCCAGCATTTT. The chain couples TRBV6-6 to TRBJ1-5; no clear D gene. V lost 5 bases, J lost 7 bases, and 9 bases lay in between. From germline, CDR1 is MNHNY and CDR2 SVGAGI (reference sequence). The CDR3 is 12 residues long.

The gene calls are TRBV19 and TRBJ2-7; a possible D gene is TRBD2 (5 bases). The germline V gene encodes CDR1 LNHDA and CDR2 SQIVND (reference sequence). Deletions cut 3 bases from V and 1 base from J, with 7 bases between. The CDR3 length is 13 residues. CDR3 DNA sequence: TGTGCCAGTAGTATCAGCGGATCCTACGAGCAGTACTTC. This sequence encodes CASSISGSYEQYF.

This clonotype was seen at least ten times. The J gene is TRBJ2-7, the V gene TRBV20-1; the match to TRBD2 covers 7 bases. The CDR3 runs 15 residues. CDR1 is DFQATT, CDR2 SNEGSKA, per germline (reference sequence). V was clipped by 0 bases and J by 1 base; unmatched bases: 6. The CDR3 is CSARDPSSGSYEQYF. In nucleotides, the CDR3 is TGCAGTGCTAGAGATCCCAGTAGCGGGTCCTACGAGCAGTACTTC.

The table lists this clonotype with many counts. V gene TRBV29-1 combines with J gene TRBJ1-4, with D perhaps TRBD1 (6 bases). V was pared by 6 bases and J by 2 bases, with 10 bases between. CDR3 length: 13 residues. Germline CDR1 and CDR2: SQVTM and ANQGSEA. CDR3 residues: CSVYRATNEKLFF. The DNA for the CDR3 is TGCAGCGTATACAGGGCGACTAATGAAAAACTGTTTTTT. The entire variable domain, with the rest obtained from reference TRBV29-1 and TRBJ1-4, is as follows: SAVISQKPSRDICQRGTSLTIQCQVDSQVTMMFWYRQQPGQSLTLIATANQGSEATYESGFVIDKFPISRPNLTFSTLTVSNMSPEDSSIYLCSVYRATNEKLFFGSGTQLSVL.

This clonotype was counted ten times or more. The V and J genes are TRBV12-3 or TRBV12-4 and TRBJ1-2; no clear D. The length of the CDR3 is 15 residues. Trimming removed 2 bases at V and 1 base at J, with 11 bases between. The CDR3 coding sequence is TGTGCCAGCAGTTTATTCAGATACTATAACTATGGCTACACCTTC. Protein product: CASSLFRYYNYGYTF.

This clonotype was counted ten times or more. V and J are TRBV23-1 and TRBJ1-5; 10 bases match TRBD1. TRBV23-1 is placed among ORFs of uncertain function. Trimming cost V 6 bases and J 6 bases; bases outside gene matches: 8. The CDR3 loop spans 15 amino acids. The CDR3, as DNA: TGCGCCAGCAGCCAACGGACAGGGGGTTGTCAGCCCCAGCATTTT. Its protein is CASSQRTGGCQPQHF.

At least ten counts were recorded for this clonotype. Written as DNA, the CDR3 is TGTGCCAGCAGCTTAGACACACCCGATAGACAGGGACTATACAATGAGCAGTTCTTC. Its translation: CASSLDTPDRQGLYNEQFF. This chain links TRBV11-3 with TRBJ2-1; D tentatively reads TRBD1 or TRBD2 (7 bases each). This CDR3 comprises 19 residues. Trimming stripped 0 bases from V and 4 bases from J, with 22 bases between. Germline loops: CDR1 SGHNT, CDR2 YENEEA.

The table lists this clonotype with many counts. This sequence joins TRBV5-6 and TRBJ1-1, with 7 bases lining up with TRBD1. CDR1 is SGHDT, CDR2 YYEEEE, per germline. J gave up 5 bases and V 1 base, and 8 bases lay outside the gene matches. CDR3 length equals 15 residues. DNA of the CDR3: TGTGCCAGCAGCTTGTACGGACAGGTGGGAACTGAAGCTTTCTTT. Translation gives CASSLYGQVGTEAFF.

This clonotype was counted many times. CDR3 coding DNA: TGTGCCAGCAGTGAACTGGCAGGGGCGGGAGAGCAGTTCTTC. This translates into CASSELAGAGEQFF. The chain recombines TRBV6-1 with TRBJ2-1; D is perhaps TRBD1 or TRBD2 (6 bases each). Trimming removed 2 bases at V and 10 bases at J, with 15 bases between. CDR1 and CDR2 from the germline V gene are MNHNS and SASEGT. The length of the CDR3 is 14 residues.

Remarks on this clonotype: Since a much larger clone is just one base distant, this may be a read error. CDR3 in amino acids: CASSRGEEGTEAFF. CDR3 DNA: TGCGCCAGCAGCCGGGGGGAGGAAGGCACTGAAGCTTTCTTT. The V gene is TRBV4-1, the J gene TRBJ1-1; weak D call: TRBD1 (5 bases). Germline V gene lookup returns CDR1 MGHRA and CDR2 YSYEKL. Deletions cut 4 bases from V and 4 bases from J, with 13 bases between. The CDR3 totals 14 residues.

This clonotype was detected ten times or more. The rearrangement links TRBV3-1 to TRBJ2-3; weak D call: TRBD2 (5 bases). The CDR3 covers 13 residues. V was shortened by 1 base and J by 8 bases, with 10 bases between the two germline ends. Germline V CDR1 and CDR2: LGHDT, YNNKEL (reference sequence). In DNA form, the CDR3 reads TGTGCCAGCAGCCAAGCCGCGGGCGGTACGCAGTATTTT. Its translation: CASSQAAGGTQYF.